The 16 T cell receptor beta chains given below trace back to one sample, sequenced in a study of T cells after yellow fever vaccination. TCRdb passed the 5' RACE reads through MiXCR, listing each CDR3 protein once. This table holds hundreds of thousands of distinct CDR3 sequences, 8.7% found once. Material: PBMCs, obtained on the day of the first yellow fever vaccination. These receptors came from a man between 18 and 35 years old who received the YFV17D yellow fever vaccine.

The CDR3 DNA sequence: TGTGCCGGCCATACTTCCCTAGGGTACAATGAGCAGTTCTTC. It is translated as CAGHTSLGYNEQFF. The chain couples TRBV18 to TRBJ2-1; D gene ambiguous. V lost 11 bases and J 4 bases, leaving 18 bases between the germline ends. CDR1 KGHSH and CDR2 LQKENI come from the germline V gene. The CDR3 length is 14 residues.

The V and J genes are TRBV6-1 and TRBJ2-7; 7 positions agree with TRBD1. The V and J ends lost 7 bases and 1 base, in that order; junction bases with no gene match: 13. Germline CDR1 MNHNS, CDR2 SASEGT. CDR3 size: 16 residues. Here the CDR3 reads CASNADRVDVSYEQYF. The CDR3 DNA is TGTGCCAGCAACGCCGACAGGGTGGACGTTTCCTACGAGCAGTACTTC.

This clonotype has just a few counts. The gene calls are TRBV3-1 and TRBJ1-6; no reliable D call. V gave up 2 bases and J gave up 7 bases, with 9 bases separating them. Germline loops: CDR1 LGHDT, CDR2 YNNKEL (reference sequence). This CDR3 has 14 residues. CDR3 sequence reads: CASSQLGPNSPLHF. The CDR3 coding sequence is TGTGCCAGCAGCCAACTTGGGCCGAATTCACCCCTCCACTTT.

This chain connects TRBV15 to TRBJ2-3; 9 bases are a match to TRBD2. V shed 5 bases and J 4 bases; nucleotides not matched to a gene: 7. The CDR3 sequence is 15 residues long. Germline V CDR1 and CDR2: LNHNV, YYDKDF (reference sequence). CDR3 region: CATSERGAAPDTQYF. CDR3 bases: TGTGCCACCAGCGAGCGGGGGGCAGCGCCAGATACGCAGTATTTT.

This sequence joins TRBV7-2 and TRBJ2-5; TRBD2 matches 15 bases. The germline gives CDR1 SGHTA, CDR2 FQGNSA. This CDR3 region has 16 residues. V lost 4 bases and J lost 4; bases outside the gene matches: 4. Here the CDR3 DNA reads TGTGCCAGCAGCTCGGGACTAGCGGGGGGTCGAGAGACCCAGTACTTC. Amino acids: CASSSGLAGGRETQYF.

Only a few counts were recorded for this clonotype. The rearrangement links TRBV5-5 to TRBJ1-2; tentative D call: TRBD1 (6 bases). The CDR3 extends over 15 amino acids. Trimming took 4 bases from V and 5 from J, leaving 18 bases between them. The germline gives CDR1 SGHKS, CDR2 YYEKEE (reference sequence). In DNA, the CDR3 is TGTGCCAGCAGCCCCCCCACCACAGGGAGATATGGCTACACCTTC. It encodes CASSPPTTGRYGYTF.

The chain joins TRBV4-3 to TRBJ2-7, with no clear D. The CDR3 extends over 15 amino acids. The germline V and J ends were trimmed by 0 bases and 2 bases, with 11 bases remaining between them. Germline V gene data show CDR1 as LGHNA and CDR2 as YSLEER. The CDR3 DNA reads TGCGCCAGCAGCCAAGAACCCGACGGAGCCTACGAGCAGTACTTC. It yields the protein CASSQEPDGAYEQYF.

There are a few counts of this clonotype. J is TRBJ2-2 and V is TRBV6-6, with D tentatively TRBD1 (5 bases). The germline V gene has CDR1 MNHNY and CDR2 SVGAGI (reference sequence). Trimming removed 3 bases at V and 6 bases at J, with 8 bases between. The CDR3 is 13 amino acids. The DNA for the CDR3 is TGTGCCAGCAGTTATCCGACAGCCGGGGAGCTGTTTTTT. The encoded protein is CASSYPTAGELFF.

This clonotype was detected ten times or more. This chain joins TRBV7-9 and TRBJ1-4, with D tentatively TRBD1 (6 bases). Between the trimmed V and J ends, which lost 3 bases and 5 bases, there was a span of 10 bases. The germline CDR1 and CDR2 sequences are SEHNR and FQNEAQ (reference sequence). This CDR3 contains 14 residues. The CDR3 nucleotides read TGTGCCAGCAGCTTCAGGGGTGAGAATGAAAAACTGTTTTTT. The encoded protein is CASSFRGENEKLFF. The full variable domain, completed using reference TRBV7-9 and TRBJ1-4, is DTGVSQNPRHKITKRGQNVTFRCDPISEHNRLYWYRQTLGQGPEFLTYFQNEAQLEKSRLLSDRFSAERPKGSFSTLEIQRTEQGDSAMYLCASSFRGENEKLFFGSGTQLSVL.

This clonotype was detected only a few times. The gene calls are TRBV7-3 and TRBJ2-3, with 11 bases that match TRBD2. Losses at the gene ends were 1 base for V and 6 bases for J; bases not matched to a gene: 6. This CDR3 region has 16 residues. Germline assignment: CDR1 SGHTA and CDR2 FQGTGA. The CDR3 is CASSLRVAGGSDTQYF. CDR3 DNA sequence: TGTGCCAGCAGCTTAAGGGTAGCGGGGGGGTCCGATACGCAGTATTTT.

The chain is built from TRBV15 and TRBJ2-5, with D perhaps matching TRBD2 (6 bases). Germline CDR1 reads LNHNV; CDR2 reads YYDKDF (reference sequence). The CDR3 has 16 amino acids. V lost 4 bases, J lost 3 bases, and 18 bases lay in between. The CDR3 protein is CATSMVAVGGKETQYF. The CDR3 nucleotides are TGTGCCACCAGCATGGTAGCGGTGGGTGGCAAAGAGACCCAGTACTTC. Based on the CDR3 plus reference TRBV15 and TRBJ2-5, the full variable domain is DAMVIQNPRYQVTQFGKPVTLSCSQTLNHNVMYWYQQKSSQAPKLLFHYYDKDFNNEADTPDNFQSRRPNTSFCFLDIRSPGLGDTAMYLCATSMVAVGGKETQYFGPGTRLLVL.

This clonotype was observed many times. In DNA form, the CDR3 reads TGTGCCATCCATTCGACCCTAGCGGGGCAAAAGGGCACAGATACGCAGTATTTT. Protein sequence: CAIHSTLAGQKGTDTQYF. V gene TRBV28 combines with J gene TRBJ2-3, with TRBD2 matching over 9 bases. The CDR3 is 18 amino acids. The germline V gene encodes CDR1 MDHEN and CDR2 SYDVKM. The V gene end was trimmed by 10 bases and the J gene end by 1 base; junction bases not matched to a gene: 18. Based on the CDR3 plus reference TRBV28 and TRBJ2-3, the full variable domain is DVKVTQSSRYLVKRTGEKVFLECVQDMDHENMFWYRQDPGLGLRLIYFSYDVKMKEKGDIPEGYSVSREKKERFSLILESASTNQTSMYLCAIHSTLAGQKGTDTQYFGPGTRLTVL.

The genes are TRBV20-1 and TRBJ2-5; 7 bases match TRBD1. The CDR3 length is 12 residues. Germline loops: CDR1 DFQATT, CDR2 SNEGSKA (reference sequence). After removal of 2 bases from V and 5 bases from J, the junction contained 2 bases not matched to a gene. DNA of the CDR3: TGCAGTGCTAGAAGCAGGGGGGAGACCCAGTACTTC. Amino acid sequence: CSARSRGETQYF.

Only a few counts were recorded for this clonotype. The J gene is TRBJ2-1, the V gene TRBV15; TRBD2 matches at 11 bases. This CDR3 region has 17 residues. Trimming took 5 bases from V and 0 from J; bases not matched to a gene: 6. Germline V gives CDR1 LNHNV, CDR2 YYDKDF (reference sequence). The CDR3 protein is CATSSRLAGSSYNEQFF. The DNA of the CDR3 is TGTGCCACCAGCTCCCGACTAGCGGGAAGCTCCTACAATGAGCAGTTCTTC.

This clonotype showed up just a few times. V usage is TRBV4-3 and J usage is TRBJ2-7; the match to TRBD1 covers 9 bases. The germline V gene has CDR1 LGHNA and CDR2 YSLEER. V trimming: 1 base; J trimming: 2 bases; junction bases outside the gene matches: 3. The CDR3 is made up of 15 amino acids. Here the CDR3 reads CASSQGQGGPYEQYF. The CDR3 DNA sequence: TGCGCCAGCAGCCAAGGACAGGGGGGGCCCTACGAGCAGTACTTC.

The chain is built from TRBV14 and TRBJ2-7; 8 bases line up with TRBD2. Germline V gene lookup returns CDR1 SGHDN and CDR2 FVKESK. The CDR3 runs to 17 residues. Trimming took 1 base from V and 1 from J; bases not matched to a gene: 9. The CDR3 DNA reads TGTGCCAGCAGCCAAGGCTCAACTAGCGGAGCTTCCTACGAGCAGTACTTC. Translation: CASSQGSTSGASYEQYF.